The clone carrying this T cell receptor beta chain was seen once. Its antigen is currently unknown. The source of the sample is a study of T cell responses to AZD1222 COVID-19 vaccine. Study-level background: Second-dose intervals of approximately 4 or approximately 12 weeks were pooled.

The CDR3 has 12 amino acids. Germline-derived CDR1 and CDR2 are MNHEY and SVGAGI. Trimming cost V 6 bases and J 5 bases, with 10 bases left between them. The study's findings and limits: Sampling that yielded the repertoires occurred only after the peak T cell response.

Assay used: immunoSEQ multiplex PCR; TCRdb lists only in-frame clones, some missing. Of some 120,000 clones listed, approximately 93% are singletons. The TCR comes from an adult in good health. The starting material was peripheral blood, obtained on day 0 of AZD1222 vaccination. This chain joins TRBV6-5 and TRBJ1-2; the D is unclear. CDR3 sequence (DNA): TGTGCCAGCAGGCGTAGCGCGTATGGCTACACCTTC. Translated: CASRRSAYGYTF.